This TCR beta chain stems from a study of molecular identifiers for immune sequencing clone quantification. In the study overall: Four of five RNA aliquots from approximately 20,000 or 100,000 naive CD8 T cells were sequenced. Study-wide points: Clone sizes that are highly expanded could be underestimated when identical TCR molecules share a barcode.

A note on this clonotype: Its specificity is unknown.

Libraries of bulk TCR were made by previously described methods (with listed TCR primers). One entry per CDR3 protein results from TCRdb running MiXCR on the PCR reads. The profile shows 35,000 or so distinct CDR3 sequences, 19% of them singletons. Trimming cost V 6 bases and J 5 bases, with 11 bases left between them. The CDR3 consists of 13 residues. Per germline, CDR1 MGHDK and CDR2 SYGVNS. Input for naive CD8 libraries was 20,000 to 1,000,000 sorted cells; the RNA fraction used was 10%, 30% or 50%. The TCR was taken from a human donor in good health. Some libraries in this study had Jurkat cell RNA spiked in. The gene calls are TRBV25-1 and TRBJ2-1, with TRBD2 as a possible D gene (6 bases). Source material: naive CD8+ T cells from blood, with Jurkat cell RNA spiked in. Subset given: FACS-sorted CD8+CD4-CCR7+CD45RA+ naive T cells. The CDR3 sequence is CASRGGLDNEQFF. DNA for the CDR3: TGTGCCAGCAGGGGGGGACTCGACAATGAGCAGTTCTTC.